The source of this T cell receptor beta chain is a study of CD8+ T cells in alopecia areata. Study background: Dosing with tofacitinib proceeded for 6 to 18 months, followed by 6 months off drug.

Worth noting for this clone: Its antigen is not identified.

Study observations and caveats: On tofacitinib, scalp and blood still held many of the expanded lesional clones.

The junction had 11 bases not matched to a gene; V was cut back by 6 bases and J by 1 base. The CDR3 has 17 residues. Germline V gene lookup returns CDR1 SQVTM and CDR2 ANQGSEA. Reverse transcribed after extraction, RNA yielded cDNA as the sequencing template. The repertoire was sequenced with immunoSEQ multiplex PCR; TCRdb's copy has only in-frame clones and lacks some. Among roughly 180,000 clones listed, about 55% were seen once. Described treatment: oral pan-JAK inhibitor, 5-10 mg twice daily. Both peripheral blood and punch biopsies of lesional scalp skin were obtained from patients who had alopecia areata.

Sample: CD8+ T cells sorted from blood, taken at week 24, from a patient treated with tofacitinib. The clonotype originates from a human donor with alopecia areata. The V and J genes are TRBV29-1 and TRBJ2-1, with TRBD2 identical over 11 bases. As DNA, the CDR3 is TGCAGCGTATCCTTAGCGGGGGGGAGTTTATCCTACAATGAGCAGTTCTTC. Translated, it gives CSVSLAGGSLSYNEQFF.